This is a list of T cell receptor beta chains from one sample in a study of vaccination and CD4 T cells after COVID-19. TCRdb processed the PCR reads anew with MiXCR; each CDR3 protein has one entry. The repertoire holds under 30,000 distinct CDR3 sequences, roughly 50% seen once, with about 5.8% in the top ten. The sample consisted of CD4+ T cells from blood, taken about 7 months after SARS-CoV-2 vaccination. The receptor set was obtained from a human donor who had recovered from COVID-19. The CDR3 runs from the conserved cysteine through the conserved F or W. The order of the fields is V gene, D gene, J gene, clone size, CDR3 protein, CDR3 DNA. D genes are given only for firm matches. Only part of the rows carry a size: once, few, many, or a class if the clone is expanded.

v_call: TRBV7-9; d_call: TRBD2; j_call: TRBJ2-3; clone_size: -; cdr3_aa: CASSGLIAGVYTDTQYF; cdr3_nt: TGTGCCAGCAGCGGACTAATAGCGGGAGTTTACACAGATACGCAGTATTTT
v_call: TRBV7-9; d_call: -; j_call: TRBJ2-7; clone_size: -; cdr3_aa: CASSLAEGAYYEQYF; cdr3_nt: TGTGCCAGCAGCTTAGCGGAGGGGGCTTACTACGAGCAGTACTTC
v_call: TRBV7-6; d_call: -; j_call: TRBJ1-1; clone_size: few; cdr3_aa: CASSRIGENTEAFF; cdr3_nt: TGTGCCAGCAGCCGGATCGGGGAGAACACTGAAGCTTTCTTT
v_call: TRBV4-2; d_call: -; j_call: TRBJ2-7; clone_size: -; cdr3_aa: CASSLNPRETGYEQYF; cdr3_nt: TGTGCCAGCAGCCTAAACCCCCGGGAAACGGGCTACGAGCAGTACTTC
v_call: TRBV12-3/TRBV12-4; d_call: -; j_call: TRBJ2-7; clone_size: -; cdr3_aa: CASRTNYLDREQYF; cdr3_nt: TGTGCCAGCAGGACCAATTACCTCGATCGCGAGCAGTACTTC
v_call: TRBV6-1; d_call: TRBD2; j_call: TRBJ2-3; clone_size: -; cdr3_aa: CASRPRDSGSSDTQYF; cdr3_nt: TGTGCCAGCAGGCCCCGAGATAGCGGGAGTTCAGATACGCAGTATTTT
v_call: TRBV25-1; d_call: -; j_call: TRBJ1-1; clone_size: -; cdr3_aa: CASSERLDTEAFF; cdr3_nt: TGTGCCAGCAGTGAAAGATTGGACACTGAAGCTTTCTTT
v_call: TRBV6-2/TRBV6-3; d_call: TRBD1; j_call: TRBJ2-7; clone_size: -; cdr3_aa: CASSYRGQNEQYF; cdr3_nt: TGTGCCAGCAGTTACAGGGGGCAAAACGAGCAGTACTTC
v_call: TRBV20-1; d_call: TRBD2; j_call: TRBJ2-2; clone_size: few; cdr3_aa: CSARGGETSGRWGTGELFF; cdr3_nt: TGCAGTGCTAGAGGGGGGGAGACTAGCGGGAGGTGGGGCACCGGGGAGCTGTTTTTT
v_call: TRBV20-1; d_call: TRBD2; j_call: TRBJ2-3; clone_size: -; cdr3_aa: CSARDAGGPSDTQYF; cdr3_nt: TGCAGTGCTAGAGATGCGGGAGGGCCGTCAGATACGCAGTATTTT